These 18 T cell receptor beta chains share one sample of origin, sequenced in a study of CD8 T cells in ankylosing spondylitis. TCRdb re-called the 5' RACE reads with MiXCR, one entry per CDR3 protein. In the table there are about 260,000 distinct CDR3 sequences, 20% to 30% of which are singletons. Material for sequencing was blood, either unsorted or a sorted T cell fraction (not recorded which). All receptors come from a male donor with ankylosing spondylitis or in good health (not recorded which).

V gene TRBV20-1 combines with J gene TRBJ2-6; 7 nucleotides line up with TRBD1. This CDR3 is 18 amino acids long. The germline V gene has CDR1 DFQATT and CDR2 SNEGSKA (reference sequence). The J segment lost 2 bases and the V segment lost 0 bases, leaving 10 bases of the junction unmatched. The CDR3 DNA is TGCAGTGCTAGAGATTGGAAAAAAGACAGGGCTGGGGCCAACGTCCTGACTTTC. This gives the protein CSARDWKKDRAGANVLTF.

This chain links TRBV18 with TRBJ2-5; D ambiguous. Germline CDR1 KGHSH, CDR2 LQKENI. This CDR3 is 13 amino acids long. With 0 bases removed from V and 5 bases from J, the gap between germline ends came to 7 bases. In DNA form, the CDR3 reads TGTGCCAGCTCACCACCGTCTGGGGAGACCCAGTACTTC. Translation gives CASSPPSGETQYF.

This clonotype was counted a few times. The chain links TRBV6-1 to TRBJ2-7, with 10 bases matching TRBD1. Germline trimming cut 4 bases from V and 6 bases from J; bases unmatched to any gene: 9. Germline lookup yields CDR1 MNHNS and CDR2 SASEGT. The CDR3 extends over 15 amino acids. The CDR3 bases are TGTGCCAGCAGTGGGCGCCGGGACAGGGGTTCCGAGCAGTACTTC. Translating it yields CASSGRRDRGSEQYF.

This clonotype was counted between two and nine times. CDR3 amino acids: CASRSSGLSYEQYF. CDR3 in DNA: TGTGCCAGCAGGTCCTCGGGCCTCTCCTACGAGCAGTACTTC. This chain links TRBV6-5 with TRBJ2-7; unclear D gene. V lost 6 bases to trimming and J lost 0 bases, with 12 bases between them. Germline CDR1 is MNHEY and CDR2 is SVGAGI. This CDR3 spans 14 amino acids.

The rearrangement links TRBV20-1 to TRBJ2-3, with a weak D call TRBD2 (6 bases). Germline lookup yields CDR1 DFQATT and CDR2 SNEGSKA (reference sequence). V was clipped by 6 bases and J by 4 bases, with 17 bases between them. The CDR3 extends over 14 amino acids. CDR3 in amino acids: CSARDPQSADTQYF. The CDR3, as DNA: TGCAGTGCGCGGGACCCTCAAAGCGCAGATACGCAGTATTTT.

The chain has TRBV20-1 and TRBJ2-3, with no clear D. Trimming stripped 0 bases from V and 4 bases from J, with 17 bases between. Looked up from germline, CDR1 is DFQATT and CDR2 is SNEGSKA (reference sequence). The CDR3 length is 16 residues. In nucleotides, the CDR3 is TGCAGTGCTAGAGAAGTCACTCACTGGTATGCAGATACGCAGTATTTT. It translates to CSAREVTHWYADTQYF.

This clonotype was recorded at least ten times. The V gene is TRBV20-1, the J gene TRBJ1-6; D uncertain. The germline gives CDR1 DFQATT, CDR2 SNEGSKA (reference sequence). The CDR3 covers 12 residues. The V gene lost 3 bases and the J gene lost 10 bases, with 10 bases spanning the gap. This chain's CDR3 is CSARAYESPLHF. The CDR3 DNA reads as TGCAGTGCTAGGGCTTATGAATCACCCCTCCACTTT.

In its sample, this clonotype was seen a few times. This sequence joins TRBV6-1 and TRBJ2-1; TRBD2 matches at 9 bases. The CDR3 runs to 17 residues. Germline lookup yields CDR1 MNHNS and CDR2 SASEGT. Trimming removed 6 bases from V and 5 bases from J; junction bases left unmatched: 14. The CDR3 coding sequence is TGTGCCAGCAGCCGGCCCGATAGCGGGGGACGAAACAATGAGCAGTTCTTC. Residues: CASSRPDSGGRNNEQFF.

About this clonotype: Given a much more abundant clone one base away, this may be a read error. The gene calls are TRBV12-3 or TRBV12-4 and TRBJ2-5, with D possibly matching TRBD1 (6 bases). CDR3 length equals 14 residues. Trimming shortened V by 6 bases and J by 1 base, and 12 bases separated the two germline ends. As DNA, the CDR3 is TGTGCCAGCAGACTGCCGGACAGCCAAGAGACCCAGTACTTC. Translating gives CASRLPDSQETQYF.

This clonotype appeared many times. The V call is TRBV4-2, the J call TRBJ1-3, with a weak D call TRBD1 (5 bases). The CDR3 length is 16 residues. Germline loops: CDR1 LGHNA, CDR2 YNFKEQ. The V end was cut by 1 base, the J end by 3 bases, with 13 bases between. Here the CDR3 reads CASSQGYRDGGNTIYF. The CDR3 DNA is TGTGCCAGCAGCCAAGGATACCGGGACGGTGGAAACACCATATATTTT.

This chain uses TRBV10-2 with TRBJ1-1; maybe TRBD1 (6 bases). The CDR3 extends over 14 amino acids. V lost 8 bases and J 0 bases, leaving 13 bases between the germline ends. Germline CDR1 is WSHSY and CDR2 is SAAADI. The CDR3 nucleotides read TGCGCCAGCGCGAGACAGGTGATGAACACTGAAGCTTTCTTT. It yields the protein CASARQVMNTEAFF.

The J gene is TRBJ2-3, the V gene TRBV20-1, with D perhaps matching TRBD2 (7 bases). Trimming stripped 2 bases from V and 4 bases from J, with 19 bases between. The CDR3 spans 16 residues. CDR1 and CDR2 (germline): DFQATT, SNEGSKA (reference sequence). This CDR3 reads CSARFGGGRGADTQYF. The CDR3, as DNA: TGCAGTGCTAGATTCGGCGGGGGCAGAGGGGCAGATACGCAGTATTTT.

This chain uses TRBV5-1 with TRBJ2-7; TRBD2 might be the D (6 bases). This CDR3 is built from 14 residues. Trimming took off 4 bases at V and 0 bases at J, with 11 bases between the two ends. The germline V gene encodes CDR1 SGHRS and CDR2 YFSETQ. This CDR3 is CASSPGTRSYEQYF. In DNA, the CDR3 is TGCGCCAGCAGCCCCGGGACTCGCTCCTACGAGCAGTACTTC.

Ten or more counts support this clonotype. The chain links TRBV6-1 to TRBJ1-6; D is unclear. Germline CDR1 reads MNHNS; CDR2 reads SASEGT. V was shortened by 6 bases and J by 6 bases, with 6 bases between the two germline ends. This CDR3 comprises 12 residues. CDR3 sequence: CASRTSNSPLHF. CDR3 in DNA: TGTGCCAGCAGGACGAGTAATTCACCCCTCCACTTT.

A few counts support this clonotype. The chain employs TRBV2 and TRBJ2-1, with D uncertain. Germline-derived CDR1 and CDR2 are SNHLY and FYNNEI. The germline V and J ends were trimmed by 1 base and 9 bases, with 7 bases remaining between them. This CDR3 is 12 amino acids long. The CDR3 reads CASSEGYGEQFF. In DNA form, the CDR3 reads TGTGCCAGCAGTGAAGGTTACGGTGAGCAGTTCTTC.

This clonotype was detected a few times. This chain uses TRBV20-1 with TRBJ2-5; 9 bases match TRBD1. The CDR3 sequence is 13 residues long. The J segment lost 4 bases and the V segment lost 1 base, leaving 1 base of the junction unmatched. From germline, CDR1 is DFQATT and CDR2 SNEGSKA (reference sequence). Here the CDR3 DNA reads TGCAGTGCTAGAGGGGACAGGGCAGAGACCCAGTACTTC. Encoded protein: CSARGDRAETQYF.

This clonotype has a handful of counts. V and J are TRBV29-1 and TRBJ2-5; D call uncertain. The CDR3 totals 13 residues. CDR1 SQVTM and CDR2 ANQGSEA come from the germline V gene. Trimming stripped 3 bases from V and 3 bases from J, with 11 bases between. DNA of the CDR3: TGCAGCGTTGAGTTGGCCACAAAAGAGACCCAGTACTTC. Its translation is CSVELATKETQYF.

The chain employs TRBV25-1 and TRBJ2-2; D may be TRBD2 (6 bases). V was shortened by 5 bases and J by 2 bases, with 15 bases between the two germline ends. The germline V gene encodes CDR1 MGHDK and CDR2 SYGVNS. The CDR3 is 16 residues long. The CDR3 reads CASSSGRSYNTGELFF. The CDR3 coding sequence is TGTGCCAGCAGTTCTGGGAGGTCCTACAACACCGGGGAGCTGTTTTTT.